This T cell receptor (beta chain) was captured by sequencing in a study of cytomegalovirus exposure and HLA in healthy donors. Whole-study context: Earlier results showed roughly 120 million unique TCR beta sequences derived from roughly 200 million T cells.

Germline CDR1 MNHNY, CDR2 SVGAGI (reference sequence). The V segment lost 7 bases and the J segment 6 bases; nucleotides outside the gene matches: 13. The length of the CDR3 is 16 residues. 60 Vbeta and 13 Jbeta primers were used in PCR. Clones were sequenced by immunoSEQ multiplex PCR, and TCRdb holds only the in-frame ones, with some missing. This sample has about 240,000 clones, with approximately 82% found just once. The chain carries TRBV6-6 and TRBJ2-2, with TRBD2 matching over 8 bases. This clonotype originated in a woman aged 60 to 75 in good health and CMV-seropositive. Sequenced input: PBMCs. CDR3 region: CASTSYRSGGAGELFF. In nucleotides, the CDR3 is TGTGCCAGCACCTCATATAGATCGGGGGGGGCCGGGGAGCTGTTTTTT.